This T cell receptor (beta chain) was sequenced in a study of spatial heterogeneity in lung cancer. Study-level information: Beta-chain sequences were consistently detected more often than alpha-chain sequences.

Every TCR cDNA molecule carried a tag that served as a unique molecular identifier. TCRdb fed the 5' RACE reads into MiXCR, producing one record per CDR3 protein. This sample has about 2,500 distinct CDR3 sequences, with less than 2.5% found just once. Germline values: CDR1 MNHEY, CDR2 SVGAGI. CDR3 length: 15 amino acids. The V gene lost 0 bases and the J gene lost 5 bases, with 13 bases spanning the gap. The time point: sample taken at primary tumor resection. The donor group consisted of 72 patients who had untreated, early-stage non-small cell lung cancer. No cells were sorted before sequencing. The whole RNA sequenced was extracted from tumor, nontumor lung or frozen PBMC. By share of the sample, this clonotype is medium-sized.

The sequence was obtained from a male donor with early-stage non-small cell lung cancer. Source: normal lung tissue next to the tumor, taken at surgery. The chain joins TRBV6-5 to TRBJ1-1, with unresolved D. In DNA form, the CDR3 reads TGTGCCAGCAGTTACTCAGTGTTTGTAGAAACTGAAGCTTTCTTT. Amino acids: CASSYSVFVETEAFF.